The 8 T cell receptor beta chains given below trace back to one sample, sequenced in a study of identical twins. TCRdb analysed the 5' RACE reads with MiXCR anew, one entry per CDR3 protein. The sample includes fewer than 250,000 distinct CDR3 sequences, approximately 7% of them seen just once. These data were also reused for a study on yellow fever vaccine responses in identical twins.

The sample was memory (CD45RO+) T cells sorted from blood. The origin of the receptors is a woman between 18 and 29 years old in good health.

This clonotype was seen a handful of times. DNA of the CDR3: TGTGCCAGCAGCTTAGGCGGCTCTTTCTCCCCCGGGGAGCTGTTTTTT. Its translation: CASSLGGSFSPGELFF. V and J are TRBV7-6 and TRBJ2-2; D is unclear. V gave up 1 base and J gave up 6 bases, with 15 bases separating them. The length of the CDR3 is 16 residues. Per germline, CDR1 SGHVS and CDR2 FNYEAQ.

Only a few counts were recorded for this clonotype. This chain uses TRBV4-2 with TRBJ2-3, with TRBD2 matching over 10 bases. V dropped 2 bases and J dropped 2; count of bases not matched to a gene: 13. Germline assignment: CDR1 LGHNA and CDR2 YNFKEQ. CDR3 length: 19 residues. The CDR3 DNA reads as TGTGCCAGCAGCCAAAAGAAGGTCGGGCTAGCGGGGGTCACAGATACGCAGTATTTT. Its protein is CASSQKKVGLAGVTDTQYF.

The sample holds many counts of this clonotype. The J gene is TRBJ2-7, the V gene TRBV6-1, with TRBD2 matching 10 bases. The ends lost 5 bases at V and 3 bases at J; junction bases unmatched: 7. CDR1 is MNHNS, CDR2 SASEGT, per germline. There are 15 residues in the CDR3. Written as DNA, the CDR3 is TGTGCCAGCAGTCCTGCTAGCGGGAGCTACTACGAGCAGTACTTC. This sequence encodes CASSPASGSYYEQYF.

On this clonotype itself: A much larger clone is a single base away; this may be a read error. This sequence joins TRBV6-1 and TRBJ2-3; D remains unclear. Per germline, CDR1 MNHNS and CDR2 SASEGT. The ends were cut back, 5 bases at V and 1 base at J, with 16 bases in the middle. The CDR3 loop spans 16 amino acids. In DNA form, the CDR3 reads TGTGCCAGCAGTCCCACCACGCGCCTAGGCACAGATACGCAGTATTTT. This encodes CASSPTTRLGTDTQYF.

This clonotype has a count of ten or more. V usage is TRBV12-3 or TRBV12-4 and J usage is TRBJ1-5, with D perhaps matching TRBD1 (6 bases). The CDR3 contains 14 residues. The V end was cut by 7 bases, the J end by 6 bases, with 16 bases between. The CDR3: CASTPGHGGQPQHF. The CDR3 region has the DNA TGTGCCAGCACCCCGGGACACGGGGGTCAGCCCCAGCATTTT.

This clonotype was counted only a few times. V and J are TRBV20-1 and TRBJ1-1; possible D gene TRBD1, 5 bases. The ends were cut back, 1 base at V and 3 bases at J, with 12 bases in the middle. Germline values: CDR1 DFQATT, CDR2 SNEGSKA (reference sequence). This CDR3 is 14 amino acids long. For the CDR3, the DNA is TGCAGTGCTAGAGTTGGGGGAGGGGACACTGAAGCTTTCTTT. Amino acids: CSARVGGGDTEAFF.

This clonotype was observed at least ten times. V usage is TRBV12-3 or TRBV12-4 and J usage is TRBJ2-3, with 7 bases aligning to TRBD2. Trimming took 8 bases from V and 0 from J; bases not matched to a gene: 5. The CDR3 covers 14 residues. The CDR3 DNA is TGTGCCAGCGCGGGGGACCTGAGCACAGATACGCAGTATTTT. Translating it yields CASAGDLSTDTQYF.

This clonotype showed up just a few times. The J gene is TRBJ1-5, the V gene TRBV4-1; D is unresolved. Germline V lookup: CDR1 MGHRA, CDR2 YSYEKL. V dropped 3 bases and J dropped 0 bases, with 9 bases sitting between them. This CDR3 is 15 amino acids long. The CDR3 is CASSHLEGSNQPQHF. CDR3 sequence (DNA): TGCGCCAGCAGCCACCTCGAGGGTAGCAATCAGCCCCAGCATTTT.